This passage covers 4 T cell receptor beta chains from one sample sequenced in a study of blood T cell repertoires in COVID-19. The repertoire was sequenced with immunoSEQ multiplex PCR; TCRdb's copy has only in-frame clones and lacks some. The repertoire consists of fewer than 400,000 clones, with 80% to 90% occurring once and the leading ten covering about 5%. Specimen: PBMCs or T cells enriched from blood (not recorded which). The receptors were gathered from a man in his thirties or forties who had recovered from COVID-19.

The rearrangement uses TRBV13 and TRBJ1-2; possible D gene TRBD1, 5 bases. From germline, CDR1 is PRHDT and CDR2 FYEKMQ (reference sequence). The germline V and J ends were trimmed by 0 bases and 5 bases, with 16 bases remaining between them. The CDR3 extends over 16 amino acids. The CDR3 loop is CASSLGVGGSSYGYTF. The CDR3, as DNA: TGTGCCAGCAGCTTAGGGGTGGGGGGTAGTTCATATGGCTACACCTTC.

The chain uses TRBV30 and TRBJ2-5; D uncertain. Germline assignment: CDR1 GTSNPN and CDR2 SVGIG (reference sequence). The CDR3 covers 12 residues. Trimming left V 5 bases short and J 4 bases short, with 11 bases between. In DNA, the CDR3 is TGTGCCTGGGGCCGGGTTCGAGAGACCCAGTACTTC. Protein sequence: CAWGRVRETQYF.

Here the CDR3 reads CASSLLRLAGETDTQYF. As DNA, the CDR3 is TGTGCCAGCAGCTTGCTAAGACTAGCGGGGGAAACAGATACGCAGTATTTT. The V gene is TRBV5-6, the J gene TRBJ2-3; TRBD2 agrees at 12 bases. CDR3 length equals 17 residues. The V and J ends lost 1 base and 3 bases, in that order; junction bases with no gene match: 6. CDR1 and CDR2 (germline): SGHDT, YYEEEE.

This chain connects TRBV20-1 to TRBJ1-2; weak D call: TRBD1 (5 bases). Per germline, CDR1 DFQATT and CDR2 SNEGSKA (reference sequence). The CDR3 totals 11 residues. Trimming pared 6 bases from V and 7 bases from J, leaving 12 bases between. CDR3 nucleotides: TGCAGTGCAACTCTCGGGGGTGGCTACACCTTC. Translated, it gives CSATLGGGYTF.